This entry lists 18 T cell receptor beta chains sequenced from one sample in a study of T cell responses to AZD1222 COVID-19 vaccine. The repertoire was sequenced with immunoSEQ multiplex PCR; TCRdb's copy has only in-frame clones and lacks some. The data show more than 70,000 clones, more than 85% seen once. The source was peripheral blood, collected 28 days after the second AZD1222 dose. These TCRs come from an adult who received the AZD1222 COVID-19 vaccine.

This sequence joins TRBV11-2 and TRBJ2-3; 9 bases align to TRBD2. V shed 5 bases and J 1 base; nucleotides not matched to a gene: 7. Germline V gives CDR1 SGHAT, CDR2 FQNNGV. The CDR3 is 16 amino acids. This CDR3 is CASSKVAGVGTDTQYF. The CDR3 coding sequence is TGTGCCAGCAGCAAAGTAGCGGGAGTGGGCACAGATACGCAGTATTTT.

V usage is TRBV24-1 and J usage is TRBJ1-2; D remains unclear. Between the trimmed V and J ends, which lost 3 bases and 5 bases, there was a span of 9 bases. The CDR3 length is 13 residues. In germline, CDR1 is KGHDR, CDR2 SFDVKD. The CDR3 loop reads CATSDAARYGYTF. In nucleotides, the CDR3 is TGTGCCACCAGTGATGCCGCACGGTATGGCTACACCTTC.

This chain links TRBV27 with TRBJ2-3; no reliable D call. Trimming took off 5 bases at V and 4 bases at J, with 22 bases between the two ends. CDR1 is MNHEY, CDR2 SMNVEV, per germline (reference sequence). This CDR3 has 17 residues. The CDR3 sequence: CASSLISRASRADTQYF. The CDR3 region has the DNA TGTGCCAGCAGTCTCATCTCTCGGGCTAGTCGAGCAGATACGCAGTATTTT.

The chain recombines TRBV28 with TRBJ1-6, with a possible D match to TRBD1 (6 bases). V was pared by 6 bases and J by 7 bases, with 16 bases between. Germline loops: CDR1 MDHEN, CDR2 SYDVKM. This CDR3 is 15 amino acids long. In nucleotides, the CDR3 is TGTGCCAGCAGGGCATCGGAGGGGGGAAATTCACCCCTCCACTTT. This codes for CASRASEGGNSPLHF.

The CDR3 nucleotides read TGTGCCAGCAGTTTATCAGGGGATCAGCCCCAGCATTTT. Protein sequence: CASSLSGDQPQHF. V and J are TRBV27 and TRBJ1-5; tentative D call: TRBD1 (5 bases). Germline CDR1 is MNHEY and CDR2 is SMNVEV (reference sequence). This CDR3 has 13 residues. The ends were cut back, 0 bases at V and 5 bases at J, with 5 bases in the middle.

The chain has TRBV5-6 and TRBJ1-1; TRBD1 is a possible D gene (6 bases). Germline V gives CDR1 SGHDT, CDR2 YYEEEE. V was trimmed by 0 bases and J by 3 bases, leaving 9 bases between them. The CDR3 runs 14 residues. DNA of the CDR3: TGTGCCAGCAGCTTGGGGGGGCTGGACACTGAAGCTTTCTTT. Translating gives CASSLGGLDTEAFF.

The chain carries TRBV9 and TRBJ1-3, with D uncertain. The CDR3 length is 15 residues. Germline V CDR1 and CDR2: SGDLS, YYNGEE. V dropped 0 bases and J dropped 0 bases, with 7 bases sitting between them. CDR3 residues: CASSVDSRSGNTIYF. In DNA, the CDR3 is TGTGCCAGCAGCGTAGACAGCCGCTCTGGAAACACCATATATTTT.

This clone was recorded once. The genes are TRBV5-1 and TRBJ2-3; TRBD2 matches 9 bases. This CDR3 comprises 15 residues. Germline V gene lookup returns CDR1 SGHRS and CDR2 YFSETQ. Trimming cost V 0 bases and J 5 bases; bases outside gene matches: 4. The CDR3 region is CASSLVVAGVDTQYF. CDR3 sequence (DNA): TGCGCCAGCAGCTTGGTGGTAGCGGGAGTAGATACGCAGTATTTT.

The V call is TRBV30, the J call TRBJ2-5, with TRBD2 identical over 7 bases. The germline gives CDR1 GTSNPN, CDR2 SVGIG (reference sequence). The CDR3 is made up of 12 amino acids. CDR3: CAWGGRRETQYF. The DNA for the CDR3 is TGTGCTTGGGGAGGGAGACGGGAGACCCAGTACTTC.

The J gene is TRBJ1-2, the V gene TRBV27; D uncertain. V lost 8 bases and J lost 5, with 12 bases in between. The V gene's germline CDR1 is MNHEY and CDR2 SMNVEV (reference sequence). The CDR3 covers 12 residues. CDR3 in DNA: TGTGCCAGCGGCAGCACTCCTTATGGCTACACCTTC. Residues: CASGSTPYGYTF.

The rearrangement links TRBV28 to TRBJ1-4; TRBD1 might be the D (5 bases). CDR1 and CDR2 (germline): MDHEN, SYDVKM. CDR3 length equals 13 residues. V gave up 8 bases and J gave up 5 bases, with 12 bases separating them. Here the CDR3 reads CASLARTNEKLFF. As DNA, the CDR3 is TGTGCCAGCTTAGCTAGGACAAATGAAAAACTGTTTTTT.

This clone was seen only once. The V and J genes are TRBV28 and TRBJ1-5; 9 positions match TRBD1. The length of the CDR3 is 14 residues. J was trimmed by 7 bases and V by 6 bases; bases with no gene match: 7. From germline, CDR1 is MDHEN and CDR2 SYDVKM. This CDR3 is CASSPGTGYQPQHF. The DNA of the CDR3 is TGTGCCAGCAGCCCCGGGACAGGGTACCAGCCCCAGCATTTT.

Only one count was recorded for this clone. The chain recombines TRBV24-1 with TRBJ2-5, with D perhaps TRBD1 (6 bases). V was clipped by 4 bases and J by 5 bases, with 13 bases between them. Germline lookup yields CDR1 KGHDR and CDR2 SFDVKD. The CDR3 consists of 14 residues. The CDR3 DNA is TGTGCCACCAGTGAAGCAGGGGAAGGCGAGACCCAGTACTTC. This encodes CATSEAGEGETQYF.

This rearrangement joins TRBV27 to TRBJ2-3, with D maybe TRBD1 (6 bases). V lost 7 bases to trimming and J lost 0 bases, with 17 bases between them. CDR1 is MNHEY and CDR2 is SMNVEV in the germline V gene (reference sequence). The CDR3 sequence is 16 residues long. The CDR3: CASKGTGFTSTDTQYF. DNA for the CDR3: TGTGCCAGCAAGGGTACAGGGTTTACTAGCACAGATACGCAGTATTTT.

A word on this clone: In the same sample, other DNA sequences code for this CDR3. The chain carries TRBV3-1 (or the pseudogene TRBV3-2) and TRBJ1-3; weak D call: TRBD1 (5 bases). CDR3 length: 14 amino acids. The germline gives CDR1 LGHDT, CDR2 YNNKEL (reference sequence). Deletions cut 2 bases from V and 4 bases from J, with 9 bases between. This CDR3 is CASSQQGAGNTIYF. The DNA of the CDR3 is TGTGCCAGCAGCCAACAGGGAGCCGGAAACACCATATATTTT.

J is TRBJ2-3 and V is TRBV14; 8 positions agree with TRBD2. CDR3 length equals 16 residues. V shed 3 bases and J 5 bases; nucleotides not matched to a gene: 10. CDR1 and CDR2 (germline): SGHDN, FVKESK. CDR3 region: CASSHGLAPSVDTQYF. CDR3 DNA sequence: TGTGCCAGCAGCCACGGACTAGCTCCCTCGGTAGATACGCAGTATTTT.

The chain recombines TRBV9 with TRBJ2-1; 7 positions match TRBD2. The CDR3 is 15 residues long. In germline, CDR1 is SGDLS, CDR2 YYNGEE. The V gene end was trimmed by 0 bases and the J gene end by 3 bases; junction bases not matched to a gene: 3. In DNA form, the CDR3 reads TGTGCCAGCAGCGTAGATCTAGCGGACTACAATGAGCAGTTCTTC. Its protein product is CASSVDLADYNEQFF.

V and J are TRBV29-1 and TRBJ1-5, with a weak D call TRBD1 (6 bases). V gave up 2 bases and J gave up 4 bases, with 9 bases separating them. From germline, CDR1 is SQVTM and CDR2 ANQGSEA. The CDR3 totals 13 residues. The CDR3 sequence: CSVELGANQPQHF. CDR3 nucleotides: TGCAGCGTTGAATTGGGGGCTAATCAGCCCCAGCATTTT.